This T cell receptor (beta chain) comes out of a study of CD8+CD57+ T cells in acquired aplastic anemia. Overall study context: On average, sorted CD4+ and CD8+ cells gave 3.2 ug of DNA.

Sequencing involved patients with CD8+CD57+ cell expansion previously shown by flow cytometry. Genomic DNA, serving as template, underwent TCR beta VDJ and CDR3 profiling. In TCRdb, the reads were re-called with MiXCR into one record per CDR3 protein. The table records more than 95,000 distinct CDR3 sequences, about 43% of them present only once. Source material: sorted CD4+, CD8+, or CD8+CD57+ T cells (not recorded which) from PBMCs. The receptor was isolated from a human donor with aplastic anemia.

The CDR3 bases are TGTGCCAGCAGCTTAGAGTACAGGGAAGGCGGCTACACCTTC. As protein: CASSLEYREGGYTF. This sequence joins TRBV7-2 and TRBJ1-2; tentative D call: TRBD1 (6 bases). This CDR3 spans 14 amino acids. Deletions cut 1 base from V and 8 bases from J, with 14 bases between. CDR1 is SGHTA, CDR2 FQGNSA, per germline.